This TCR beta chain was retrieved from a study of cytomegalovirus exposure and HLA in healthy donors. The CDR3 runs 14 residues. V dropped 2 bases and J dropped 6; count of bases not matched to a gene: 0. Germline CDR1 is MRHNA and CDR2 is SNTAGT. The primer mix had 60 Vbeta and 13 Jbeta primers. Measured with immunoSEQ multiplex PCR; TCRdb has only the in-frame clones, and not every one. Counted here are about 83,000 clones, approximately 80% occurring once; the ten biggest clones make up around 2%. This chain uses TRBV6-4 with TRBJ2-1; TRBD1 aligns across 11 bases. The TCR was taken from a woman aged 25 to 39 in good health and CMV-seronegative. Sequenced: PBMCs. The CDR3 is CASSDGTGGNEQFF. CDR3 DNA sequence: TGTGCCAGCAGTGACGGGACAGGGGGCAATGAGCAGTTCTTC.